The rows below give T cell receptor beta chains drawn from one sample of a study of glioma-infiltrating T cells. TCRdb re-called the multiplex PCR reads through MiXCR, storing one row per CDR3 protein. The sample comprises around 130,000 distinct CDR3 sequences, approximately 26% of which are singletons, and about 30% rests with the top ten. The sample consisted of glioma tissue, nonneoplastic brain tissue, or PBMCs (not recorded which). These receptors originate from a human donor with low-grade glioma or glioblastoma, undergoing nonglioma brain surgery, or in good health (not recorded which). The conserved cysteine and the conserved F or W are not part of the CDR3 here. Fields, in order: V gene, D gene, J gene, CDR3 protein. D genes are given only for firm matches.

>TRBV5-1|.|TRBJ2-1
ASSPGTGNEQF
>TRBV29-1|.|TRBJ1-1
SATWTENTEAF
>TRBV20-1|.|TRBJ1-3
SARDWDRANSGNTIY
>TRBV28|TRBD2|TRBJ2-1
ASSSLAGVDEQF
>TRBV11-2|TRBD2|TRBJ2-1
ASSRTAGGGNEQF
>TRBV7-3|.|TRBJ1-1
ASSRRRGLTEAS
>TRBV18|.|TRBJ1-2
ASASKVGLGYT
>TRBV10-3|TRBD1|TRBJ1-1
AISVNDRVTEAF
>TRBV7-8|.|TRBJ2-2
ATRDTPNTGELF
>TRBV6-1|TRBD1|TRBJ1-1
ATRTGEPYTEAF
>TRBV7-2|TRBD1|TRBJ1-1
ASSLYRGATEAF
>TRBV6-6|TRBD1|TRBJ1-6
ASSYGRKGQGLH
>TRBV2|.|TRBJ1-5
ASRRDGFSNQPQH
>TRBV27|.|TRBJ1-6
ATQQSQGSPLH
>TRBV2|TRBD1|TRBJ2-2
ASTDRSTGELF
>TRBV7-2|.|TRBJ1-1
ASTRAQETEAF
>TRBV24-1|TRBD1|TRBJ2-5
ATSDPGTDRAQETQY
>TRBV12-2|.|TRBJ1-4
ASRLGRDRVSRYWEKLF
>TRBV20-1|TRBD1|TRBJ1-5
SASPDRGNQPQH
>TRBV20-1|.|TRBJ1-2
SARDHRKPD
>TRBV19|TRBD2|TRBJ2-3
ASSGIAGGVTDTQY
>TRBV29-1|.|TRBJ2-1
SVAVWVGNEQF
>TRBV4-2|TRBD2|TRBJ2-3
ASSHPPERGPSTDTRY
>TRBV29-1|.|TRBJ1-1
SGQTGNTEAF
>TRBV12-3/TRBV12-4|TRBD2|TRBJ2-1
ASSPGLRGKLYNEQF
>TRBV28|TRBD1|TRBJ2-1
ASSPDRGTFHQEQF
>TRBV20-1|.|TRBJ2-3
SAQRGPISTDTQY
>TRBV20-1|.|TRBJ1-5
SARGPGREPQH
>TRBV6-1|TRBD2|TRBJ2-3
ASIRLAGGSDTQY
>TRBV7-2|.|TRBJ1-2
ASSLVSGDYGYT
>TRBV14|.|TRBJ1-3
ASSQVIEPLGNTIY
>TRBV19|TRBD1|TRBJ1-5
ASRLSDRTFQPQH
>TRBV19|.|TRBJ1-5
ASSPEDRGYQPQH
>TRBV20-1|.|TRBJ1-6
SARVGLRGEVNSPLH
>TRBV7-6|.|TRBJ2-6
ASSRGGANVLT
>TRBV7-9|TRBD1|TRBJ1-1
ASSPRQGGTEAF
>TRBV10-3|.|TRBJ1-2
AISEEGNYGYT